Shown below are 13 T cell receptor beta chains from a single sample sequenced in a study of blood T cells in healthy people across ages (dated by TCRdb to between 2014 and 2017). Library generation was performed with 5' RACE. A second PCR of roughly 7 to 12 cycles was run with a J-beta primer mix and a sample-barcoded 5' primer. Using fastp trimming at Q25 and MiXCR clonotype assembly, TCRdb reanalyzed the public sequencing data and kept in-frame beta chains. Every CDR3 protein is listed once, alongside the most common genes and DNA of its rows. The sample table lists 1.8 million or so distinct CDR3 sequences, around 42% of them with a count of one. The biggest ten clones account for more than 20% of the sample. Material: blood. Source of these receptors: a human donor in good health.

The chain has TRBV2 and TRBJ2-1; no clear D gene. CDR1 is SNHLY, CDR2 FYNNEI, per germline. The CDR3 has 13 residues. V shed 6 bases and J shed 6 bases, with 12 bases lying between them. CDR3 amino acids: CASSVDQGNEQFF. CDR3 coding DNA: TGTGCCAGCAGCGTAGACCAAGGCAATGAGCAGTTCTTC.

V usage is TRBV20-1 and J usage is TRBJ2-5; weak D call: TRBD2 (6 bases). The J call may be wrong; the DNA end is better matched by TRBJ2-7. Germline-derived CDR1 and CDR2 are DFQATT and SNEGSKA (reference sequence). CDR3 size: 13 residues. The chain's CDR3 is CSARRRALDEQYF. CDR3 coding DNA: TGCAGTGCTAGACGGAGGGCTCTTGACGAGCAGTACTTC.

CDR3 region: CASSLRTGSRTEAFF. CDR3 in DNA: TGTGCCAGCAGCTTAAGGACAGGGAGTCGTACTGAAGCTTTCTTT. The chain uses TRBV7-9 and TRBJ1-1; TRBD1 agrees at 8 bases. This CDR3 comprises 15 residues. Per the germline V gene, CDR1 is SEHNR and CDR2 is FQNEAQ (reference sequence). V was pared by 2 bases and J by 5 bases, with 7 bases of the junction left unmatched.

V and J are TRBV6-1 and TRBJ2-3; tentatively, D is TRBD1 (6 bases). V was shortened by 2 bases and J by 6 bases, with 9 bases between the two germline ends. Germline V CDR1 and CDR2: MNHNS, SASEGT. The CDR3 runs 13 residues. The CDR3: CASSEQGWDTQYF. As DNA, the CDR3 is TGTGCCAGCAGTGAACAGGGGTGGGATACGCAGTATTTT.

In this sample, this clonotype turned up a few times. This CDR3 is CSVDTTGGVGSGANVLTF. The CDR3 DNA reads TGCAGCGTTGATACAACAGGGGGCGTTGGCTCTGGGGCCAACGTCCTGACTTTC. This chain joins TRBV29-1 and TRBJ2-6, with 9 bases identical to TRBD1. Germline CDR1 and CDR2: SQVTM and ANQGSEA. V was clipped by 3 bases and J by 0 bases; unmatched bases: 9. This CDR3 contains 18 residues.

This rearrangement joins TRBV27 to TRBJ2-4; 8 bases align to TRBD1. The CDR3 extends over 14 amino acids. Germline V gene data show CDR1 as MNHEY and CDR2 as SMNVEV (reference sequence). V shed 6 bases and J 2 bases; nucleotides not matched to a gene: 3. CDR3 DNA sequence: TGTGCCAGCAGGACAGGGGCGTCCAAAAACATTCAGTACTTC. It translates to CASRTGASKNIQYF.

The chain employs TRBV28 and TRBJ1-2; tentative D call: TRBD1 (5 bases). The germline V gene has CDR1 MDHEN and CDR2 SYDVKM. CDR3 length equals 15 residues. V dropped 6 bases and J dropped 7 bases, with 21 bases sitting between them. The CDR3 region is CASRPHPGSIGGYTF. The CDR3 DNA is TGTGCCAGCAGACCCCACCCAGGGTCGATCGGTGGCTACACCTTC.

This chain uses TRBV12-3 or TRBV12-4 with TRBJ1-1; D uncertain. With 5 bases removed from V and 3 bases from J, the gap between germline ends came to 7 bases. This CDR3 is built from 12 residues. The CDR3 coding sequence is TGTGCCAGCAGTCGAGTCGACACTGAAGCTTTCTTT. As protein: CASSRVDTEAFF.

This clonotype has a handful of counts. This rearrangement joins TRBV7-2 to TRBJ2-7; 10 nucleotides agree with TRBD2. V gave up 1 base and J gave up 2 bases; unmatched junction bases: 8. CDR1 is SGHTA and CDR2 is FQGNSA in the germline V gene. The CDR3 covers 17 residues. The CDR3 loop is CASSLGGLALSPYEQYF. The DNA of the CDR3 is TGTGCCAGCAGCTTAGGGGGACTAGCGTTGTCCCCCTACGAGCAGTACTTC.

The V and J genes are TRBV28 and TRBJ2-7; TRBD1 might be the D (6 bases). V was trimmed by 2 bases and J by 2 bases, leaving 16 bases between them. The CDR3 contains 16 residues. CDR1 is MDHEN and CDR2 is SYDVKM in the germline V gene. The CDR3 reads CASSLPIFTGTYEQYF. Here the CDR3 DNA reads TGTGCCAGCAGTTTACCCATCTTTACAGGGACCTACGAGCAGTACTTC. Using reference TRBV28 and TRBJ2-7 for the parts outside the CDR3, the full variable domain is DVKVTQSSRYLVKRTGEKVFLECVQDMDHENMFWYRQDPGLGLRLIYFSYDVKMKEKGDIPEGYSVSREKKERFSLILESASTNQTSMYLCASSLPIFTGTYEQYFGPGTRLTVT.

This clonotype has more than one count but fewer than ten. The chain is built from TRBV20-1 and TRBJ1-5, with unresolved D. CDR1 and CDR2 from the germline V gene are DFQATT and SNEGSKA (reference sequence). This CDR3 is 14 amino acids long. CDR3 coding DNA: TGCTCTGTGGGTAGGGTGGTCGGCAATCAGCCCCAGCATTTT. Translated: CSVGRVVGNQPQHF.

This sequence joins TRBV11-1 and TRBJ2-5; D remains ambiguous. V lost 8 bases and J 5 bases, leaving 12 bases between the germline ends. CDR3 length equals 12 residues. The V gene's germline CDR1 is SGHAT and CDR2 FQDESV (reference sequence). The CDR3 reads CASGSYPETQYF. The CDR3 region has the DNA TGTGCCAGCGGCTCCTATCCGGAGACCCAGTACTTC.

The V call is TRBV5-1, the J call TRBJ1-1; 12 positions match TRBD1. The length of the CDR3 is 15 residues. Germline CDR1 reads SGHRS; CDR2 reads YFSETQ. V shed 6 bases and J 2 bases; nucleotides not matched to a gene: 5. CDR3 sequence: CASTSGTGGNTEAFF. The CDR3 bases are TGCGCCAGCACTTCCGGGACAGGGGGCAACACTGAAGCTTTCTTT.